This T cell receptor beta chain came from a study of CXCR3-negative and CXCR3-positive naive CD8 T cells (dated by TCRdb to about 2019). As for the study more broadly: In total, some 140 million TRB reads were obtained, or roughly 1.5 +/- 0.3 million reads per library. Data from 11 donors, pooled across two independent experiments, went into the diversity and physicochemical repertoire analyses. The TRBV-TRBJ cluster analysis covered naive subsets from a handful of donors and memory cells from 3 donors. Summary of the overall study and its limitations: Similar TRBV-TRBJ usage was shown by naive CXCR3-negative and CXCR3-positive cells from the same donor, whereas distinct patterns were shown by memory cells. Because surface CD5, which has been linked to self-reactivity in mice, was comparable between naive subsets, TCR interaction strength was also inferred from TRB CDR3 physicochemical properties. Freshly isolated PBMCs were used for most assays because CXCR3 expression partially decreased after cryopreservation. Both naive subsets had comparably high repertoire diversity, while memory CD8+ T cells had much lower repertoire diversity. Compared with CXCR3-negative naive cells, CXCR3-positive naive cells had TRB CDR3s with higher hydrophobicity (lower Kidera factor 4), lower energy, and higher strength and volume indices.

The germline V gene encodes CDR1 LNHDA and CDR2 SQIVND (reference sequence). Including the terminal cysteine and phenylalanine, the CDR3 comprises 13 residues. No nucleotide data were recorded. For each CD8+ T cell subset, flow sorting was done in triplicate, and 300,000 to 350,000 cells per subset went directly into RLT lysis buffer. To exclude memory contaminants, naive CD8+ T cells were stringently defined as CD45RO-CCR7+CD27+CD95-. Standard density gradient centrifugation was used to isolate peripheral blood mononuclear cells from buffy coats. Naive CXCR3-negative and CXCR3-positive CD8+ T cells were flow-sorted using a FACSAria III. Total RNA was extracted from sorted cells with an RNeasy Mini Kit. These reads were obtained on a NextSeq 550. The Human TCR Profiling Kit (MiLaboratory) was used to make UMI-labeled 5' RACE TRB cDNA libraries. The full amount of extracted RNA was used for cDNA synthesis, and the full amount of resulting cDNA was used for PCR amplification. Libraries were prepared in parallel with an identical number of PCR cycles. The study's own analysis went as follows. With a minimum of two reads required per UMI, MIGEC and MiXCR pulled out about 53,000 +/- 10,000 unique UMI-labeled TRB cDNA molecules from each library. An average of approximately 40,000 +/- 10,000 functional in-frame TRB CDR3 nucleotide clonotypes without stop codons was found per library. After downsampling to 5000 UMI-labeled TRB molecules per sample, diversity metrics, including normalized Shannon-Wiener and Chao1, were computed in VDJtools. VDJtools computed clonotype-size-weighted physicochemical properties of the central five CDR3 residues: interaction energy, strength, volume and Kidera factor 4. TCRdb reprocessed the raw reads; every CDR3 protein sequence is a single record, and DNA is not supplied. Clone size and V and J calls follow TCRdb, not the original study. This sample's clone table shows several thousand distinct CDR3 sequences. The ten largest make up 1% to 1.4% of the sample.

On this clonotype: The target of this receptor is not known.

The sequenced sample was naive CXCR3- CD8+ T cells from blood. The cell subset or site tag for this specimen amounts to: CD45RO-CCR7+CD27+CD95- naive CD8+ T cells lacking CXCR3 (TNR3-). The chain employs TRBV19 and TRBJ2-1; TCRdb proposes TRBD1, but this gene call is untestable without DNA. This clonotype was sampled from a human donor in good health. Some clones in this sample may be carry-over from other donors' samples. The CDR3 has the sequence CASSIDAPDEQFF.